The 17 T cell receptor beta chains reported below all come from one sample, sequenced in a study of shared clonotypes between healthy human individuals. Assay used: immunoSEQ multiplex PCR; TCRdb lists only in-frame clones, some missing. The data hold 470,000 or so clones, with 65% to 85% observed a single time. The material sequenced was PBMCs. The receptors were gathered from a woman between 40 and 50 years old in good health. Some clones in this sample may be carry-over from other donors' samples.

The V call is TRBV30, the J call TRBJ1-5, with D unclear. Germline V lookup: CDR1 GTSNPN, CDR2 SVGIG (reference sequence). The ends were cut back, 0 bases at V and 2 bases at J, with 14 bases in the middle. This CDR3 is built from 16 residues. The CDR3 is CAWSVNKGFGNQPQHF. For the CDR3, the DNA is TGTGCCTGGAGTGTAAATAAGGGATTTGGCAATCAGCCCCAGCATTTT.

The chain joins TRBV30 to TRBJ1-1; tentatively, D is TRBD1 (6 bases). Trimming removed 0 bases at V and 11 bases at J, with 13 bases between. The CDR3 has 12 residues. Germline V lookup: CDR1 GTSNPN, CDR2 SVGIG (reference sequence). The CDR3 sequence: CAWSVSRGRAFF. The DNA of the CDR3 is TGTGCCTGGAGTGTTTCCAGGGGACGCGCTTTCTTT.

The V and J genes are TRBV5-4 and TRBJ2-2; possible D gene TRBD2, 6 bases. Germline CDR1 SGHNT, CDR2 YYREEE (reference sequence). V lost 0 bases, J lost 1 base, and 10 bases lay in between. The CDR3 covers 16 residues. DNA for the CDR3: TGTGCCAGCAGCTTGGAGGCGGGGCAGAACACCGGGGAGCTGTTTTTT. Amino acids: CASSLEAGQNTGELFF. Based on the CDR3 plus reference TRBV5-4 and TRBJ2-2, the full variable domain is ETGVTQSPTHLIKTRGQQVTLRCSSQSGHNTVSWYQQALGQGPQFIFQYYREEENGRGNFPPRFSGLQFPNYSSELNVNALELDDSALYLCASSLEAGQNTGELFFGEGSRLTVL.

The chain carries TRBV5-4 and TRBJ2-3; no clear D gene. V lost 4 bases and J lost 4, with 10 bases in between. This CDR3 is 13 amino acids long. CDR1 is SGHNT, CDR2 YYREEE, per germline (reference sequence). CDR3 region: CASSPEAADTQYF. DNA for the CDR3: TGTGCCAGCAGCCCCGAGGCGGCAGATACGCAGTATTTT.

The V call is TRBV28, the J call TRBJ2-5; TRBD2 aligns across 9 bases. The germline gives CDR1 MDHEN, CDR2 SYDVKM. The length of the CDR3 is 16 residues. The junction had 11 bases not matched to a gene; V was cut back by 7 bases and J by 2 bases. CDR3 residues: CASTLNVLAGQETQYF. CDR3 DNA: TGTGCCAGCACCCTTAACGTCCTAGCGGGACAAGAGACCCAGTACTTC.

The gene calls are TRBV9 and TRBJ2-3, with TRBD2 matching 8 bases. CDR1 SGDLS and CDR2 YYNGEE come from the germline V gene. With V trimmed by 0 bases and J by 6 bases, 6 bases remained unmatched. The CDR3 runs to 15 residues. In DNA form, the CDR3 reads TGTGCCAGCAGCGTAGCTGGGACTAGGGGCGATACGCAGTATTTT. It specifies CASSVAGTRGDTQYF.

This clone was counted only a few times. The chain carries TRBV7-3 and TRBJ2-2; tentatively, D is TRBD1 (6 bases). The CDR3 runs 14 residues. Trimming removed 5 bases at V and 5 bases at J, with 12 bases between. The germline V gene has CDR1 SGHTA and CDR2 FQGTGA. The DNA for the CDR3 is TGTGCCAGCAGCCCCCGGCAGGGGACCGGGGAGCTGTTTTTT. Protein sequence: CASSPRQGTGELFF. The complete variable domain, with remaining parts taken from reference TRBV7-3 and TRBJ2-2, reads GAGVSQTPSNKVTEKGKYVELRCDPISGHTALYWYRQSLGQGPEFLIYFQGTGAADDSGLPNDRFFAVRPEGSVSTLKIQRTERGDSAVYLCASSPRQGTGELFFGEGSRLTVL.

The rearrangement uses TRBV28 and TRBJ2-1; 11 nucleotides align to TRBD2. The CDR3 covers 16 residues. With 3 bases clipped from V and 5 bases from J, the junction kept 6 bases outside the gene matches. Germline loops: CDR1 MDHEN, CDR2 SYDVKM. Here the CDR3 reads CASSFLKGLADNEQFF. CDR3 bases: TGTGCCAGCAGTTTCCTTAAGGGACTAGCGGACAATGAGCAGTTCTTC.

J is TRBJ2-2 and V is TRBV6-4; 13 bases line up with TRBD2. V was pared by 2 bases and J by 5 bases, with 5 bases of the junction left unmatched. The CDR3 extends over 17 amino acids. Germline assignment: CDR1 MRHNA and CDR2 SNTAGT. CDR3 in amino acids: CASSDTGLAGATGELFF. The CDR3 DNA follows: TGTGCCAGCAGTGACACTGGACTAGCGGGAGCTACCGGGGAGCTGTTTTTT.

CDR3 sequence: CASSSPEGQETQYF. CDR3 DNA: TGTGCCAGCAGCTCTCCCGAAGGGCAAGAGACCCAGTACTTC. V usage is TRBV9 and J usage is TRBJ2-5; D not certain. The CDR3 spans 14 residues. V was trimmed by 4 bases and J by 2 bases, leaving 12 bases between them. Germline CDR1 is SGDLS and CDR2 is YYNGEE.

The V call is TRBV7-2, the J call TRBJ2-7; 7 bases align to TRBD2. The CDR3 loop spans 15 amino acids. The J segment lost 0 bases and the V segment lost 1 base, leaving 3 bases of the junction unmatched. The germline gives CDR1 SGHTA, CDR2 FQGNSA. The CDR3 region has the DNA TGTGCCAGCAGCTTAGTAGCGGGCCCCTCCTACGAGCAGTACTTC. Protein product: CASSLVAGPSYEQYF.

The V gene is TRBV11-1, the J gene TRBJ2-3, with 8 bases lining up with TRBD2. This CDR3 has 16 residues. The V gene end was trimmed by 1 base and the J gene end by 2 bases; junction bases not matched to a gene: 5. The germline CDR1 and CDR2 sequences are SGHAT and FQDESV (reference sequence). DNA of the CDR3: TGTGCCAGCAGCTTAGATCTAGCGGGTTTCACAGATACGCAGTATTTT. Protein sequence: CASSLDLAGFTDTQYF.

To note about this clone: This likely came from a read error, as a far larger clone is one base away. Other DNA sequences in the same sample also yield this CDR3. The rearrangement links TRBV6-1 to TRBJ2-7; 9 bases agree with TRBD1. This CDR3 spans 15 amino acids. V lost 9 bases, J lost 1 base, and 10 bases stayed unmatched. Germline V gene lookup returns CDR1 MNHNS and CDR2 SASEGT. In DNA form, the CDR3 reads TGTGCCAGTAGTTTTGAGGGACAGGGATCCTACGAGCAGTACTTC. Protein product: CASSFEGQGSYEQYF.

The J gene is TRBJ2-7, the V gene TRBV28; the D is unclear. This CDR3 spans 12 amino acids. Deletions cut 6 bases from V and 3 bases from J, with 9 bases between. Per the germline V gene, CDR1 is MDHEN and CDR2 is SYDVKM. In nucleotides, the CDR3 is TGTGCCAGCAGCCAATGGGGCTACGAGCAGTACTTC. Protein sequence: CASSQWGYEQYF. Based on the CDR3 plus reference TRBV28 and TRBJ2-7, the full variable domain is DVKVTQSSRYLVKRTGEKVFLECVQDMDHENMFWYRQDPGLGLRLIYFSYDVKMKEKGDIPEGYSVSREKKERFSLILESASTNQTSMYLCASSQWGYEQYFGPGTRLTVT.

For this clone: This probably arose from a read error, given a far larger clone one base away. The same CDR3 can be traced to other DNA sequences in this sample. The chain joins TRBV30 to TRBJ2-5; D possibly corresponds to TRBD1 (6 bases). This CDR3 is built from 14 residues. From germline, CDR1 is GTSNPN and CDR2 SVGIG (reference sequence). The V gene lost 5 bases and the J gene lost 5 bases, with 18 bases spanning the gap. Here the CDR3 DNA reads TGTGCCTGGGGGCCGGGACAAGGGTGGGAGACCCAGTACTTC. Amino acids: CAWGPGQGWETQYF.

The rearrangement joins TRBV7-9 to TRBJ1-1; D is ambiguous. This CDR3 has 15 amino acids. Trimming left V 7 bases short and J 11 bases short, with 26 bases between. The V gene's germline CDR1 is SEHNR and CDR2 FQNEAQ (reference sequence). CDR3: CASINPDPSRDKAFF. The CDR3 DNA is TGTGCCAGCATCAATCCGGACCCCTCGAGGGATAAGGCTTTCTTT.

V usage is TRBV27 and J usage is TRBJ2-7; D perhaps matches TRBD1 (6 bases). V dropped 4 bases and J dropped 3 bases, with 10 bases sitting between them. CDR3 size: 13 residues. The germline V gene has CDR1 MNHEY and CDR2 SMNVEV (reference sequence). CDR3 coding DNA: TGTGCCAGCAGTTACAGGGCCCTCTACGAGCAGTACTTC. Its translation is CASSYRALYEQYF.